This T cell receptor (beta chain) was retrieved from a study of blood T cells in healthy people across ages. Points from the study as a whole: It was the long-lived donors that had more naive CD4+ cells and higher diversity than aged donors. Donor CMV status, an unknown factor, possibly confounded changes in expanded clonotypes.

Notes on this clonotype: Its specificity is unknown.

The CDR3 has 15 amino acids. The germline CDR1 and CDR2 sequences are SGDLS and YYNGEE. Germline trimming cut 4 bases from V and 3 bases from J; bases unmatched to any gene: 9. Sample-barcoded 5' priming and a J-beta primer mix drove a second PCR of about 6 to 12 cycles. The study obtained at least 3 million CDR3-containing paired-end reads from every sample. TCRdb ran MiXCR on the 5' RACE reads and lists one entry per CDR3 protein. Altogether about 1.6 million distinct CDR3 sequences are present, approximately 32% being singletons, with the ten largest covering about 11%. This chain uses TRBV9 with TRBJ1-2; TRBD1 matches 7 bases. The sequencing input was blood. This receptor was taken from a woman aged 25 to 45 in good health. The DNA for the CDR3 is TGTGCCAGCAGCCCAGGGGGGGAGGGCGACTATGGCTACACCTTC. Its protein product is CASSPGGEGDYGYTF.